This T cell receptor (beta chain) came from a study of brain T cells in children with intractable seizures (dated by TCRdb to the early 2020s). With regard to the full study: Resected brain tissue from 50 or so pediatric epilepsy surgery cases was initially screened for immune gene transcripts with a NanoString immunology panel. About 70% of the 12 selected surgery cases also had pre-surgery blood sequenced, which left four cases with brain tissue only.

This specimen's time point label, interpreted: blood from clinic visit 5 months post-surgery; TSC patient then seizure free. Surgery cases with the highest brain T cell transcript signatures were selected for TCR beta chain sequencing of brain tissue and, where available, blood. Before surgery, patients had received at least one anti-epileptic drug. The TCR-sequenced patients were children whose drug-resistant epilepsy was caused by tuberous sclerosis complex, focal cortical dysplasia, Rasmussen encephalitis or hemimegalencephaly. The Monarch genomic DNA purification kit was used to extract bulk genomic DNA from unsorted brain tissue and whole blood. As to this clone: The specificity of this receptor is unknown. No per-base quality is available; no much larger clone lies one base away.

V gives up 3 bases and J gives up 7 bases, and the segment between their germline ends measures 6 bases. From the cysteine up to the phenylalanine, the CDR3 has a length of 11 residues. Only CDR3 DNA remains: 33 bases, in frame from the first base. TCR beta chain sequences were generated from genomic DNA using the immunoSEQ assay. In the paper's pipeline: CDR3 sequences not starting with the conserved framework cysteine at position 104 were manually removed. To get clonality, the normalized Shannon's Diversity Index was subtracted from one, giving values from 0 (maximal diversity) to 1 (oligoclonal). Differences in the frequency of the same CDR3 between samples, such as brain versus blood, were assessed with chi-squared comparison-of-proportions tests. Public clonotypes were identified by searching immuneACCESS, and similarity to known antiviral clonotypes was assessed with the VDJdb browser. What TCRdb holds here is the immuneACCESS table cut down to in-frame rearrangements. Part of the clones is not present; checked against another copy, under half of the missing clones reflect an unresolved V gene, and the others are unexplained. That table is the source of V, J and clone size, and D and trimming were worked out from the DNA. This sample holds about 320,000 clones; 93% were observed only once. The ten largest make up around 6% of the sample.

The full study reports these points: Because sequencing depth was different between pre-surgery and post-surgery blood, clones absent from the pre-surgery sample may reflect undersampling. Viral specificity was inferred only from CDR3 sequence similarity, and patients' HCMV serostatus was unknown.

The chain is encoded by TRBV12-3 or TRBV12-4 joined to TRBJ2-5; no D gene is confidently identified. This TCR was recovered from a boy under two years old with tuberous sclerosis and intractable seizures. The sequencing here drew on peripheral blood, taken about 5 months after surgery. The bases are TGTGCCAGCAGTTTGGGTGGGACCCAGTACTTC. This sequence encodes CASSLGGTQYF.